A single sample is the source of the 25 T cell receptor beta chains below, sequenced in a study of T-cell memory formation after mild COVID-19. TCRdb called the 5' RACE reads again in MiXCR, with one record for every CDR3 protein. The sample yields some 260,000 distinct CDR3 sequences, 15% to 20% seen once. Sequencing was done on a sample of PBMCs or a T cell subset sorted from them (not recorded which). These receptors were obtained from a man between 18 and 35 years old who had mild COVID-19 (a few samples of this study predate the infection). Cell type and time point are not known.

This clonotype has at least ten counts. The chain combines TRBV28 with TRBJ2-4; TRBD2 matches at 10 bases. Unmatched junction bases numbered 4, after V lost 5 bases and J lost 0 bases. The CDR3 loop spans 16 amino acids. CDR1 is MDHEN, CDR2 SYDVKM, per germline. CDR3 amino acids: CASSRTSGVAKNIQYF. For the CDR3, the DNA is TGTGCCAGCAGTCGGACTAGCGGTGTAGCCAAAAACATTCAGTACTTC.

The chain couples TRBV29-1 to TRBJ1-1; tentative D call: TRBD1 (5 bases). This CDR3 has 10 residues. Trimming pared 4 bases from V and 8 bases from J, leaving 8 bases between. Germline V gives CDR1 SQVTM, CDR2 ANQGSEA. CDR3 amino acids: CSVGDGEAFF. CDR3 DNA sequence: TGCAGCGTTGGGGACGGCGAAGCTTTCTTT.

This clonotype was seen a few times. The DNA of the CDR3 is TGCAGTGCAGATCAGGGGGACTACTATGGCTACACCTTC. The encoded protein is CSADQGDYYGYTF. The chain couples TRBV20-1 to TRBJ1-2; TRBD1 agrees at 7 bases. The V and J ends lost 6 bases and 3 bases, in that order; junction bases with no gene match: 7. This CDR3 is 13 amino acids long. CDR1 and CDR2 from the germline V gene are DFQATT and SNEGSKA (reference sequence).

This clonotype was seen only a few times. The gene calls are TRBV4-1 and TRBJ2-3, with TRBD1 as a possible D gene (6 bases). The CDR3 has 14 residues. Germline V lookup: CDR1 MGHRA, CDR2 YSYEKL. Trimming stripped 7 bases from V and 0 bases from J, with 11 bases between. The CDR3 coding sequence is TGCGCCAGCAAAAAACAGGGAAGCACAGATACGCAGTATTTT. Translated, it gives CASKKQGSTDTQYF.

This clonotype was found a few times. CDR3: CASSSTWGGQGETQYF. CDR3 coding DNA: TGCGCCAGCAGCTCAACGTGGGGGGGGCAAGGAGAGACCCAGTACTTC. This chain connects TRBV5-1 to TRBJ2-5; possibly TRBD2 for D (7 bases). Looked up from germline, CDR1 is SGHRS and CDR2 is YFSETQ. The CDR3 has 16 residues. The V end lost 3 bases, the J end lost 4 bases, and 19 bases lay between the germline ends.

This clonotype was counted a few times. V gene TRBV7-2 combines with J gene TRBJ2-1; 10 bases line up with TRBD2. The CDR3 is 15 amino acids. After removal of 4 bases from V and 8 bases from J, the junction contained 8 bases not matched to a gene. Germline loops: CDR1 SGHTA, CDR2 FQGNSA. CDR3 in DNA: TGTGCCAGCAGCTCGGTAGCGGGGGGACCGGATGAGCAGTTCTTC. The encoded protein is CASSSVAGGPDEQFF.

This clonotype occurred many times. J is TRBJ1-4 and V is TRBV4-1; 8 bases match TRBD1. The V and J ends lost 2 bases and 6 bases, in that order; junction bases with no gene match: 5. Germline V gene data show CDR1 as MGHRA and CDR2 as YSYEKL. This CDR3 comprises 15 residues. The CDR3 here is CASSQTGGLYEKLFF. In nucleotides, the CDR3 is TGCGCCAGCAGCCAAACAGGGGGATTGTATGAAAAACTGTTTTTT.

This clonotype was found a few times. The chain recombines TRBV5-1 with TRBJ1-6, with 11 bases lining up with TRBD1. This CDR3 spans 15 amino acids. CDR1 SGHRS and CDR2 YFSETQ come from the germline V gene. Trimming cost V 3 bases and J 10 bases; bases outside gene matches: 6. The CDR3 protein is CASSWGDRGSSPLHF. The CDR3, as DNA: TGCGCCAGCAGCTGGGGGGACAGGGGGAGCTCACCCCTCCACTTT.

The chain employs TRBV5-1 and TRBJ1-2; D is perhaps TRBD1 (5 bases). This CDR3 has 16 residues. The V gene lost 2 bases and the J gene lost 8 bases, with 22 bases spanning the gap. Germline V lookup: CDR1 SGHRS, CDR2 YFSETQ. The CDR3 nucleotides read TGCGCCAGCAGCTTAAACTCGTGGGGCCGAAGGGGAGGCTACACCTTC. It specifies CASSLNSWGRRGGYTF. Full variable domain (remainder filled in from reference TRBV5-1 and TRBJ1-2): KAGVTQTPRYLIKTRGQQVTLSCSPISGHRSVSWYQQTPGQGLQFLFEYFSETQRNKGNFPGRFSGRQFSNSRSEMNVSTLELGDSALYLCASSLNSWGRRGGYTFGSGTRLTVV.

The chain employs TRBV4-2 and TRBJ1-6, with D unclear. CDR3 length: 15 amino acids. Per germline, CDR1 LGHNA and CDR2 YNFKEQ. Deletions cut 1 base from V and 10 bases from J, with 14 bases between. This CDR3 is CASSQVTGIGSPLHF. The CDR3 DNA is TGTGCCAGCAGCCAAGTAACCGGGATCGGGTCACCCCTCCACTTT.

The rearrangement links TRBV6-1 to TRBJ2-3; D may be TRBD1 or TRBD2 (5 bases each). Trimming removed 4 bases at V and 2 bases at J, with 13 bases between. Germline V gives CDR1 MNHNS, CDR2 SASEGT. The CDR3 spans 15 residues. The CDR3 nucleotides are TGTGCCAGCAGTGTCGGGCCGGGGCTCACAGATACGCAGTATTTT. Protein: CASSVGPGLTDTQYF.

The chain recombines TRBV7-2 with TRBJ2-3; 9 bases agree with TRBD2. Trimming took 6 bases from V and 1 from J; bases not matched to a gene: 11. This CDR3 has 17 residues. Looked up from germline, CDR1 is SGHTA and CDR2 is FQGNSA. The CDR3 DNA sequence: TGTGCCAGCAGACGAGGACTAGCGAACGTCGGCACAGATACGCAGTATTTT. Residues: CASRRGLANVGTDTQYF.

This clonotype was seen more than once but under ten times. The chain links TRBV9 to TRBJ2-5; 7 nucleotides line up with TRBD2. J gave up 5 bases and V 0 bases, and 7 bases lay outside the gene matches. Germline CDR1 is SGDLS and CDR2 is YYNGEE. This CDR3 region has 15 residues. The CDR3 sequence: CASSVVGAREETQYF. The CDR3 DNA is TGTGCCAGCAGCGTAGTCGGGGCGCGGGAGGAGACCCAGTACTTC.

V gene TRBV15 combines with J gene TRBJ2-6; D is possibly TRBD1 (5 bases). The germline V gene has CDR1 LNHNV and CDR2 YYDKDF (reference sequence). CDR3 length equals 16 residues. The V and J ends lost 0 bases and 0 bases respectively, with 6 bases between them. The chain's CDR3 is CATSRDGASGANVLTF. The CDR3 nucleotides read TGTGCCACCAGCAGAGATGGGGCCTCTGGGGCCAACGTCCTGACTTTC.

Ten or more counts support this clonotype. The V and J genes are TRBV10-2 and TRBJ2-7; 9 bases line up with TRBD1. The CDR3 extends over 14 amino acids. Germline V gene sequence: CDR1 WSHSY, CDR2 SAAADI. Trimming took 0 bases from V and 6 from J; bases not matched to a gene: 3. CDR3 coding DNA: TGCGCCAGCAGTGAGTCACAGGGGGCCCGCGAGCAGTACTTC. It is translated as CASSESQGAREQYF.

V and J are TRBV7-2 and TRBJ2-3, with 9 bases aligning to TRBD2. The CDR3 spans 14 residues. Germline assignment: CDR1 SGHTA and CDR2 FQGNSA. The ends lost 3 bases at V and 4 bases at J; junction bases unmatched: 2. As DNA, the CDR3 is TGTGCCAGCAGCTTCGGCGGGGGGGCAGATACGCAGTATTTT. Residues: CASSFGGGADTQYF.

The chain uses TRBV6-2 or TRBV6-3 and TRBJ1-4, with 8 positions matching TRBD1. CDR3 length equals 15 residues. The germline V gene encodes CDR1 MNHEY and CDR2 SVGEGT. Trimming cost V 0 bases and J 4 bases; bases outside gene matches: 1. The CDR3 region has the DNA TGTGCCAGCAGTTACTCGACAGGGGATAATGAAAAACTGTTTTTT. Protein: CASSYSTGDNEKLFF.

The V call is TRBV24-1, the J call TRBJ1-5, with D possibly matching TRBD1 (6 bases). The CDR3 is 15 residues long. The germline V gene encodes CDR1 KGHDR and CDR2 SFDVKD. Trimming took 5 bases from V and 1 from J, leaving 11 bases between them. As DNA, the CDR3 is TGTGCCACCAGTGTCGGACAGTTGAGCAATCAGCCCCAGCATTTT. This sequence encodes CATSVGQLSNQPQHF.

This sequence joins TRBV6-5 and TRBJ1-1; 9 bases fit TRBD1. The CDR3 extends over 15 amino acids. Germline V gene sequence: CDR1 MNHEY, CDR2 SVGAGI. The junction had 5 bases not matched to a gene; V was cut back by 6 bases and J by 0 bases. The CDR3 DNA is TGTGCCAGCAGGTCCGGGACAGGGATGAACACTGAAGCTTTCTTT. Residues: CASRSGTGMNTEAFF.

This clonotype was seen a handful of times. This chain uses TRBV27 with TRBJ2-7; 7 bases are a match to TRBD2. The CDR3 runs to 15 residues. Germline CDR1 and CDR2: MNHEY and SMNVEV (reference sequence). V was pared by 3 bases and J by 4 bases, with 9 bases of the junction left unmatched. For the CDR3, the DNA is TGTGCCAGCAGTTTTGACACCGGGGGAGGGTACGAGCAGTACTTC. This gives the protein CASSFDTGGGYEQYF.

The sample holds a few counts of this clonotype. The J gene is TRBJ2-5, the V gene TRBV20-1; D gene ambiguous. This CDR3 comprises 14 residues. Germline V gene sequence: CDR1 DFQATT, CDR2 SNEGSKA (reference sequence). V lost 5 bases and J 2 bases, leaving 15 bases between the germline ends. CDR3 residues: CSAHPRVGQETQYF. CDR3 sequence (DNA): TGCAGTGCTCACCCGAGAGTAGGTCAAGAGACCCAGTACTTC.

DNA of the CDR3: TGTGCCAGCAGCTCCCATTCGGACGGAGCTAACTATGGCTACACCTTC. Translated: CASSSHSDGANYGYTF. The chain carries TRBV7-2 and TRBJ1-2; D ambiguous. Trimming left V 4 bases short and J 0 bases short, with 15 bases between. The CDR3 length is 16 residues. Germline values: CDR1 SGHTA, CDR2 FQGNSA.

This chain joins TRBV7-2 and TRBJ1-2, with 7 bases matching TRBD1. The CDR3 contains 13 residues. Germline-derived CDR1 and CDR2 are SGHTA and FQGNSA. The junction had 5 bases not matched to a gene; V was cut back by 5 bases and J by 5 bases. The CDR3 DNA is TGTGCCAGCAGCCAAACAGGGGATTATGGCTACACCTTC. Amino acids: CASSQTGDYGYTF.

This clonotype was seen a handful of times. The chain has TRBV28 and TRBJ1-1; 9 bases are a match to TRBD1. V gave up 6 bases and J gave up 5 bases; unmatched junction bases: 10. This CDR3 is 15 amino acids long. Germline V CDR1 and CDR2: MDHEN, SYDVKM. The chain's CDR3 is CASSRGTGRGTEAFF. For the CDR3, the DNA is TGTGCCAGCAGCCGTGGGACAGGGAGAGGGACTGAAGCTTTCTTT.

This clonotype was recorded a few times. The J gene is TRBJ2-1, the V gene TRBV2; 9 bases agree with TRBD1. Trimming removed 7 bases from V and 10 bases from J; junction bases left unmatched: 11. The CDR3 extends over 14 amino acids. Germline assignment: CDR1 SNHLY and CDR2 FYNNEI. The CDR3 here is CASTSGTGKGEQFF. The CDR3 nucleotides are TGTGCCAGCACCTCGGGGACAGGGAAGGGGGAGCAGTTCTTC. Based on the CDR3 plus reference TRBV2 and TRBJ2-1, the full variable domain is EPEVTQTPSHQVTQMGQEVILRCVPISNHLYFYWYRQILGQKVEFLVSFYNNEISEKSEIFDDQFSVERPDGSNFTLKIRSTKLEDSAMYFCASTSGTGKGEQFFGPGTRLTVL.